The T cell receptor beta chain described here comes from a study of CXCR3-negative and CXCR3-positive naive CD8 T cells. Study-wide results and limits: TRB CDR3 hydrophobicity was greater in CXCR3-positive naive cells than in CXCR3-negative naive cells. The study found comparably high diversity in both naive subsets and much lower diversity in memory CD8+ cells. In naive cells, CXCR3-negative and CXCR3-positive subsets had similar TRBV-TRBJ usage; memory cells differed.

Under 350,000 cells per CD8+ T cell subset were flow-sorted in triplicate. Germline CDR1 is SQVTM and CDR2 is ANQGSEA. The CDR3 spans 12 residues. As concerns this clonotype: Antigen specificity is unknown.

The libraries of TRB cDNA were constructed through 5' RACE using UMI labels. TCRdb reanalyzed the 5' RACE reads, giving one entry per CDR3 protein sequence and no DNA. Recorded for this sample: over 5,500 distinct CDR3 sequences. The rearrangement uses TRBV29-1 and TRBJ2-7. The specimen sequenced was naive CXCR3- CD8+ T cells from blood. The sample's subset: CD45RO-CCR7+CD27+CD95- naive CD8+ T cells lacking CXCR3 (TNR3-). The sequence was obtained from a human donor in good health. Some clones in this sample may be carry-over from other donors' samples. The CDR3 loop reads CSVEGSSYEQYF.